The 6 T cell receptor beta chains listed next were all sequenced from one sample in a study of cytomegalovirus exposure and HLA in healthy donors. Primers: 60 Vbeta forward and 13 Jbeta reverse. Repertoires were generated with immunoSEQ multiplex PCR, while TCRdb's copy carries only in-frame clones and drops some. The sample includes some 130,000 clones, roughly 80% of them seen just once. The sequenced material came from PBMCs. These receptor sequences come from a male donor in good health and CMV-seronegative.

In regard to this clone: The sample has other DNA sequences that encode this CDR3 too. This chain uses TRBV11-3 with TRBJ2-2; 12 bases line up with TRBD2. The trim removed 5 bases at V and 7 bases at J, leaving 2 bases unmatched. Germline CDR1 SGHNT, CDR2 YENEEA. This CDR3 has 14 residues. This CDR3 reads CASSETSGGGELFF. Here the CDR3 DNA reads TGTGCCAGCAGCGAGACTAGCGGGGGCGGGGAGCTGTTTTTT.

The CDR3 reads CASSQEEGAGGPGETQYF. DNA of the CDR3: TGTGCCAGCAGCCAAGAAGAGGGAGCGGGGGGGCCGGGAGAGACCCAGTACTTC. This rearrangement joins TRBV4-2 to TRBJ2-5; 10 nucleotides match TRBD2. V trimming: 0 bases; J trimming: 4 bases; junction bases outside the gene matches: 11. Germline V gene lookup returns CDR1 LGHNA and CDR2 YNFKEQ. This CDR3 spans 18 amino acids.

This chain joins TRBV5-1 and TRBJ2-2; tentative D call: TRBD2 (6 bases). V was clipped by 3 bases and J by 6 bases, with 12 bases between them. Germline loops: CDR1 SGHRS, CDR2 YFSETQ. The CDR3 totals 14 residues. CDR3 coding DNA: TGCGCCAGCAGCTATCCCGGAGGGGCCGGGGAGCTGTTTTTT. This translates into CASSYPGGAGELFF.

The chain joins TRBV30 to TRBJ2-3; the D is unclear. Trimming removed 1 base at V and 0 bases at J, with 11 bases between. The CDR3 totals 15 residues. Germline-derived CDR1 and CDR2 are GTSNPN and SVGIG (reference sequence). The CDR3 protein is CAWSDTFTSTDTQYF. The CDR3 DNA is TGTGCCTGGAGTGATACGTTCACTAGCACAGATACGCAGTATTTT.

This sequence joins TRBV19 and TRBJ2-7, with D perhaps TRBD2 (5 bases). The CDR3 extends over 14 amino acids. V dropped 5 bases and J dropped 4 bases, with 15 bases sitting between them. From germline, CDR1 is LNHDA and CDR2 SQIVND (reference sequence). In nucleotides, the CDR3 is TGTGCCAGTAGTGTGTCCTCCACGGGGTACGAGCAGTACTTC. Its protein product is CASSVSSTGYEQYF.

Regarding this clone: Other DNA sequences in this specimen translate into the identical CDR3. The chain joins TRBV6-1 to TRBJ1-5, with a tentative D call TRBD1 (5 bases). CDR1 is MNHNS, CDR2 SASEGT, per germline. Trimming shortened V by 4 bases and J by 0 bases, and 10 bases separated the two germline ends. This CDR3 spans 15 amino acids. The CDR3, as DNA: TGTGCCAGCAGTGGCCAGGGACTTAGCAATCAGCCCCAGCATTTT. Amino acids: CASSGQGLSNQPQHF.